Sequencing of this T cell receptor (beta chain) was carried out in a study of OX40 agonist ivuxolimab in advanced cancers. The CDR3 is 13 residues long. Between the trimmed V and J ends, which lost 0 bases and 7 bases, there was a span of 9 bases. Germline V gives CDR1 SGHTA, CDR2 FQGNSA. Clones were read by immunoSEQ multiplex PCR, and TCRdb kept only the in-frame ones, dropping some. The sample lists 57,000 or so clones, about 83% occurring once. The chain links TRBV7-2 to TRBJ1-1; no definite D call. The source material was CD4+ or CD8+ T cells sorted from blood, sampled in a trial of the OX40 agonist ivuxolimab. The receptor's source is an adult with an advanced solid tumor such as melanoma, head and neck, liver or kidney cancer. CDR3 in amino acids: CASSLALRFEAFF. As DNA, the CDR3 is TGTGCCAGCAGCTTAGCGTTACGGTTTGAAGCTTTCTTT.